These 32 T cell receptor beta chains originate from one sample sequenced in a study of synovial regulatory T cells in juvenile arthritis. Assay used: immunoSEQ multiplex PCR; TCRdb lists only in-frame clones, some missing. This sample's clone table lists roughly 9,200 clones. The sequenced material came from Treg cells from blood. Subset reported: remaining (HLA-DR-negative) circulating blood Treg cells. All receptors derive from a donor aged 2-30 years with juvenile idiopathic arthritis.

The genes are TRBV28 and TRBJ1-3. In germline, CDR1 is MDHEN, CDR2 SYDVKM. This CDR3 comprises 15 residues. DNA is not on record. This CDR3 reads CASSLSGISGNTIYF.

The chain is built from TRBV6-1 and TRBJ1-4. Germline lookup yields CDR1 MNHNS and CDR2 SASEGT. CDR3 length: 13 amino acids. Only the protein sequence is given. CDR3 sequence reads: CASSEARKVKLFF.

The CDR3 sequence: CASSPRRRTNYNEQFF. The rearrangement links TRBV11-2 to TRBJ2-1. From germline, CDR1 is SGHAT and CDR2 FQNNGV. This CDR3 has 16 amino acids. The DNA sequence is not available.

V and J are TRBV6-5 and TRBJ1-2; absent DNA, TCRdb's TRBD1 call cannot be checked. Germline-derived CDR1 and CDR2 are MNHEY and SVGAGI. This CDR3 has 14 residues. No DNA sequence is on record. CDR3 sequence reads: CASSYGQGAGGYTF.

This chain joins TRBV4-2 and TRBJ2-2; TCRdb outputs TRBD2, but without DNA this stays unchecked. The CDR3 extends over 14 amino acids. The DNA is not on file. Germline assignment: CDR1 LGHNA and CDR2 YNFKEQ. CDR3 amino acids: CASRGSGNTGELFF.

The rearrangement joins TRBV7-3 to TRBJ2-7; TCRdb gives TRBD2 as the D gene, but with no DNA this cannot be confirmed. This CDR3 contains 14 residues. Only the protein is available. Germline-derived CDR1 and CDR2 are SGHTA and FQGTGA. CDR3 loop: CASSPMFSSGEQYF.

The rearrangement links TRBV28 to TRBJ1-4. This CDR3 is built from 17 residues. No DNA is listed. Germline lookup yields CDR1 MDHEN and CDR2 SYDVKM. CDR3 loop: CASSHTDYQRGNEKLFF.

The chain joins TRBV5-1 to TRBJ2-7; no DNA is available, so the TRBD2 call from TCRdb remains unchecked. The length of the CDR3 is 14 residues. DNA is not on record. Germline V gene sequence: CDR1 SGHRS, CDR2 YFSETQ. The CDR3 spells CARHLPGDHYEQYF.

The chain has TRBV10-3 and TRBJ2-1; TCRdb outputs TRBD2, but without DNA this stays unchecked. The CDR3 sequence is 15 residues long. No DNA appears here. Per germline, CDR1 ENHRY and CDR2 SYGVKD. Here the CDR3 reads CAISGTSGAYNEQFF.

CDR3 sequence: CASSGREGYGYTF. The V gene is TRBV5-1, the J gene TRBJ1-2; TCRdb calls TRBD1, which cannot be checked without DNA. Germline V gives CDR1 SGHRS, CDR2 YFSETQ. The CDR3 sequence is 13 residues long. DNA is not on record.

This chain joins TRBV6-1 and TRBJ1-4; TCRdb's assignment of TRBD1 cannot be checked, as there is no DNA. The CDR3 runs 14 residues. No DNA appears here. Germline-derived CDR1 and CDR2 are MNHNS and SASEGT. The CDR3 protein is CASRPQGRNEKLFF.

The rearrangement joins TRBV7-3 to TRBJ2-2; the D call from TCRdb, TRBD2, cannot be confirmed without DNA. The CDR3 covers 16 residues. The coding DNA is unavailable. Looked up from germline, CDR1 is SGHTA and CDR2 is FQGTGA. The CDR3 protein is CASSLSGRAYTGELFF.

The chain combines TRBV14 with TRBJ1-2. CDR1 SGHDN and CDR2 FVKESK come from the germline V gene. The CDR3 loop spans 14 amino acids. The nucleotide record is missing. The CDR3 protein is CASSSAGRGYGYTF.

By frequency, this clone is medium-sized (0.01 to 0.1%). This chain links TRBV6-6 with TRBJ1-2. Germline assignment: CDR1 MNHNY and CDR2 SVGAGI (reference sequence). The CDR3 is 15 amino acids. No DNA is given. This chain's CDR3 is CASSWREGLVNGYTF.

This chain's CDR3 is CASSVEIGGSDTEAFF. J is TRBJ1-1 and V is TRBV9. Per germline, CDR1 SGDLS and CDR2 YYNGEE. This CDR3 has 16 amino acids. DNA is not on record.

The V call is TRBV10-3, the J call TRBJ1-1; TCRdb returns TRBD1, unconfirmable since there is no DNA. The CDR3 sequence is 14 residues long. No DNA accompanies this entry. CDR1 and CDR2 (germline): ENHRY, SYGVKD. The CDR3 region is CAIRVDRSNTEAFF.

CDR3: CAIRAGVGQGDGEAFF. The chain is built from TRBV10-3 and TRBJ1-1; TCRdb calls TRBD1, which cannot be checked without DNA. The CDR3 runs to 16 residues. The DNA is not on file. Germline loops: CDR1 ENHRY, CDR2 SYGVKD.

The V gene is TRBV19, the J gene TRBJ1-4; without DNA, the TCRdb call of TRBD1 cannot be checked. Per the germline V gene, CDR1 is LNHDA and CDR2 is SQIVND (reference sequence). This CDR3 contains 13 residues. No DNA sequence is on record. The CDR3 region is CAVSRGNNEKLFF.

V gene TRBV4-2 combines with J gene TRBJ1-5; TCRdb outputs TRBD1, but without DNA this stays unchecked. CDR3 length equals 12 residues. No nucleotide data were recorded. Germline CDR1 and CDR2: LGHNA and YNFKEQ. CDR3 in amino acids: CASRGPKGPQHF.

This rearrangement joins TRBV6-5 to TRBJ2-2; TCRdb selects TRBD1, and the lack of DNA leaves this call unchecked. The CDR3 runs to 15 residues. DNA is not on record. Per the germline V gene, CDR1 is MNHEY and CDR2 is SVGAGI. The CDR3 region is CASRRGQTNTGELFF.

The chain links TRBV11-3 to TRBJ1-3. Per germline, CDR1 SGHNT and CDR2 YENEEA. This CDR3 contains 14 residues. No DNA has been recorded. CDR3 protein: CASSKPGFRNTIYF. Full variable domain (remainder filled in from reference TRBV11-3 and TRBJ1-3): EAGVVQSPRYKIIEKKQPVAFWCNPISGHNTLYWYLQNLGQGPELLIRYENEEAVDDSQLPKDRFSAERLKGVDSTLKIQPAELGDSAVYLCASSKPGFRNTIYFGEGSWLTVV.

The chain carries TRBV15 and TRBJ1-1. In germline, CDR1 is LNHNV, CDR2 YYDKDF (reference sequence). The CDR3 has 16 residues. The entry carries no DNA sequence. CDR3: CATSKWGRQGGTEAFF.

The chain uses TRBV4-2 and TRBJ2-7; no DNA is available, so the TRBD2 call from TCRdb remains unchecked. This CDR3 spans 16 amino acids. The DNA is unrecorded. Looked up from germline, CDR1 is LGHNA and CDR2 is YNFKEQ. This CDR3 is CASSQDRAGGPYEQYF.

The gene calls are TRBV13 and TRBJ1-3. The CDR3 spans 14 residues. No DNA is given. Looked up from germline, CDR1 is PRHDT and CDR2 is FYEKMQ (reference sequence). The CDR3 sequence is CASSFLRLGNTIYF. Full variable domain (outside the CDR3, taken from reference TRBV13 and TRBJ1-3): AAGVIQSPRHLIKEKRETATLKCYPIPRHDTVYWYQQGPGQDPQFLISFYEKMQSDKGSIPDRFSAQQFSDYHSELNMSSLELGDSALYFCASSFLRLGNTIYFGEGSWLTVV.

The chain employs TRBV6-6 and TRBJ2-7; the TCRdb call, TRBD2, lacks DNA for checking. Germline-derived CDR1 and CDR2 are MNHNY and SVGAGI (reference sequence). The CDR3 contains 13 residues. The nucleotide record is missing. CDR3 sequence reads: CASSYGGSYEQYF.

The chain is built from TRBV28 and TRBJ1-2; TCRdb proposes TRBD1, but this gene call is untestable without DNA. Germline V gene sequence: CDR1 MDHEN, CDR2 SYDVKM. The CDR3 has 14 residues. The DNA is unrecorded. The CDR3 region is CASRGQGANYGYTF.

The CDR3 reads CASRTGASDTEAFF. The chain has TRBV2 and TRBJ1-1; there is no DNA to check the TCRdb D call of TRBD1. From germline, CDR1 is SNHLY and CDR2 FYNNEI. This CDR3 is built from 14 residues. The protein alone is recorded here.

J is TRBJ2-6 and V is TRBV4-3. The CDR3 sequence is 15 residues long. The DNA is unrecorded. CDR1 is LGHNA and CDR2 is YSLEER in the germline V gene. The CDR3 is CASSQLDSGANVLTF.

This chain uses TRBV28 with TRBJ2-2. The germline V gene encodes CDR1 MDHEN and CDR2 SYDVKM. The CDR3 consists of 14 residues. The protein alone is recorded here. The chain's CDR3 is CASSVGGLTGELFF. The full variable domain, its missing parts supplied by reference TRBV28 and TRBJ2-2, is DVKVTQSSRYLVKRTGEKVFLECVQDMDHENMFWYRQDPGLGLRLIYFSYDVKMKEKGDIPEGYSVSREKKERFSLILESASTNQTSMYLCASSVGGLTGELFFGEGSRLTVL.

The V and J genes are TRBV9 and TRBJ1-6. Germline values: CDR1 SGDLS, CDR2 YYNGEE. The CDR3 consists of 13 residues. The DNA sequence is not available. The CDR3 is CASSVDGGSPLHF.

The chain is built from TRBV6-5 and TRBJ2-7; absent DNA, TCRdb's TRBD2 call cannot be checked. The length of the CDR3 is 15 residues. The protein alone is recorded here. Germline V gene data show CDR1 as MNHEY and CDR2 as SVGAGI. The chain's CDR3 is CASSYRREGGYEQYF.

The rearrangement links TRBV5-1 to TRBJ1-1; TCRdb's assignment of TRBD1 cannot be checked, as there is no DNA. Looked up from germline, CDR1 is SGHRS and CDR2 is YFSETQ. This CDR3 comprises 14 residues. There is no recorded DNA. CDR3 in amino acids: CASSAVLGGPEAFF. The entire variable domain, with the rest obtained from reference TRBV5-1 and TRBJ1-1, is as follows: KAGVTQTPRYLIKTRGQQVTLSCSPISGHRSVSWYQQTPGQGLQFLFEYFSETQRNKGNFPGRFSGRQFSNSRSEMNVSTLELGDSALYLCASSAVLGGPEAFFGQGTRLTVV.